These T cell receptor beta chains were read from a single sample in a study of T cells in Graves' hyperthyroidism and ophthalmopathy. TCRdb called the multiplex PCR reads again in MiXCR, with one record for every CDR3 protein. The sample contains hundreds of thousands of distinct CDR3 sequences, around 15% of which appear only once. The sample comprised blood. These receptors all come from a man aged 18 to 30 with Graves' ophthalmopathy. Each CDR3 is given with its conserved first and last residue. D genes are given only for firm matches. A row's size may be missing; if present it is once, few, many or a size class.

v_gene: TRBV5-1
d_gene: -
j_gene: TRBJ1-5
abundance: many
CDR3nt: TGCGCCAGCAGCTTCCCTGCCAATCAGCCCCAGCATTTT
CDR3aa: CASSFPANQPQHF

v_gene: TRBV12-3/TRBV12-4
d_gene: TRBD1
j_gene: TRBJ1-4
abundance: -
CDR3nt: TGTGCCAGCAGTCGGACAGGGCGGGTTGAAAAACTGTTTTTT
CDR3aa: CASSRTGRVEKLFF

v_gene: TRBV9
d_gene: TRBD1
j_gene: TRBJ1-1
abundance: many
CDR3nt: TGTGCCAGCAGCAGCCGGGACAGGGGGCTGAACACTGAAGCTTTCTTT
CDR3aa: CASSSRDRGLNTEAFF

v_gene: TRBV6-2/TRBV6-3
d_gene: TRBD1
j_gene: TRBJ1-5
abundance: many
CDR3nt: TGTGCCAGCAGACCCCGGGACAGGGTACGCAATCAGCCCCAGCATTTT
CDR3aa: CASRPRDRVRNQPQHF

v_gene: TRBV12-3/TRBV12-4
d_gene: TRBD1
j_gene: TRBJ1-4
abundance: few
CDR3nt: TGTGCCAGCAGTTTCGACAGGGTAAATGAAAAACTGTTTTTT
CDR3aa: CASSFDRVNEKLFF

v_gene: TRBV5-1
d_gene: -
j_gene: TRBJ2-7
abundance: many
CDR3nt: TGCGCCAGCAGCTTGGGCGGGCAGGCGAGCTCCTACGAGCAGTACTTC
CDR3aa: CASSLGGQASSYEQYF

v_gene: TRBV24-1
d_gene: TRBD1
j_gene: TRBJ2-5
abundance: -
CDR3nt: TGTGCCACCAGTGATACCAGGACAGGGAAGGACCCCCAAGAGACCCAGTACTTC
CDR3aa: CATSDTRTGKDPQETQYF

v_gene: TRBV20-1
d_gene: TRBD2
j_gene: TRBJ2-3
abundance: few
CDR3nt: TGCAGTGCGATTGGGACTAGCGGCACAGATACGCAGTATTTT
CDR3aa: CSAIGTSGTDTQYF

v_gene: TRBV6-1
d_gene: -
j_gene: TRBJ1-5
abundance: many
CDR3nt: TGTGCCAGCAGTTCGAATAATCAGCCCCAGCATTTT
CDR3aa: CASSSNNQPQHF

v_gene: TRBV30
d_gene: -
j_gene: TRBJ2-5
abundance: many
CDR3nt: TGTGCCTGGAGTGTCCGCCGAGGGGGGGCCCAAGAGACCCAGTACTTC
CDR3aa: CAWSVRRGGAQETQYF

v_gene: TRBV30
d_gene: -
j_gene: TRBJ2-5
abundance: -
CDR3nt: TGTGCCTGGAGTCCCCTGCGGGCTTTGTACTTC
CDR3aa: CAWSPLRALYF

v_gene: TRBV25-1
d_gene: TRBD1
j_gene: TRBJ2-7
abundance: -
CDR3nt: TGTGCCAGCAGGGCTTTAACAGGGGGCACCTACGAGCAGTACTTC
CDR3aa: CASRALTGGTYEQYF

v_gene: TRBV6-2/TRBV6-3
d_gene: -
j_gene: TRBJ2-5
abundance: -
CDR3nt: TGTGCCAGCAGCCCAGTCCCATCGACCCAGTACTTC
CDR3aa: CASSPVPSTQYF

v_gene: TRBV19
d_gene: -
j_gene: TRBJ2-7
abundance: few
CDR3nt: TGTGCCAGTAGTAAAAGTGACGGATCCCCGAACGAGCAGTACTTC
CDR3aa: CASSKSDGSPNEQYF

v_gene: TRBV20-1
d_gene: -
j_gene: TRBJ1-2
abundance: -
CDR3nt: TGCAGTGCTAGTGCCCTGCGCGGGGGGAACTATGGCTACACCTTC
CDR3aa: CSASALRGGNYGYTF

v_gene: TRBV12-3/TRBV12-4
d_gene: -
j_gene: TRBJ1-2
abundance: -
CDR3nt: TGTGCCAGCAGTCCTGGAGTAGCTAACTATGGCTACACCTTC
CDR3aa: CASSPGVANYGYTF

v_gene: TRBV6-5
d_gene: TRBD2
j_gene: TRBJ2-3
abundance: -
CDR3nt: TGTGCCAGCAGTTACGACCCTCTAGCGGGGGCGGATACGCAGTATTTT
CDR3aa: CASSYDPLAGADTQYF

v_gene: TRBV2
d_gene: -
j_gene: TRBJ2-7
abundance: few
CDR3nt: TGTGCCAGCAGTCCCATTGAGGTAGGGCGGGGCTACGAGCAGTACTTC
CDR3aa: CASSPIEVGRGYEQYF

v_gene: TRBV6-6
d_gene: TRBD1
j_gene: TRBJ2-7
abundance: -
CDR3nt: TGTGCCAGCAGTTACAAGGACAGGGTCGACGAGCAGTACTTC
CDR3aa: CASSYKDRVDEQYF

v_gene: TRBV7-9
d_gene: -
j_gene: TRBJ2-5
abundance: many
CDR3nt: TGTGCCAGCTTTTCCCAAGAGACCCAGTACTTC
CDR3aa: CASFSQETQYF

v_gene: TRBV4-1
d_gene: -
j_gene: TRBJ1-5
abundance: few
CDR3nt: TGCGCCAGCAGCCAAGATTGGGGCCCCCAGCATTTT
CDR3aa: CASSQDWGPQHF

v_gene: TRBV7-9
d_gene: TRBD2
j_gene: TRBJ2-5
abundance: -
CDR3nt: TGTGCCAGCAGCTTAGACGGGACTACGATTCAAGAGACCCAGTACTTC
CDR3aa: CASSLDGTTIQETQYF

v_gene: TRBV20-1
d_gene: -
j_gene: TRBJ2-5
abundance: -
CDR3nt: TGCAGTGCTAGAGATGGTGCGGGGCAAGAGACCCAGTACTTC
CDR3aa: CSARDGAGQETQYF

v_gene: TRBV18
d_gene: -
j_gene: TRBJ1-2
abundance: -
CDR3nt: TGTGCCAGCTCACCACTGTCCTCCGGACCGTCTGATGGCTACACCTTC
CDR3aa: CASSPLSSGPSDGYTF

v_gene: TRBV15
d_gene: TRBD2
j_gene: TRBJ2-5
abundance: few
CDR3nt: TGTGCCACCAGCCCACGACTAGCGGAGACCCAGTACTTC
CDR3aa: CATSPRLAETQYF

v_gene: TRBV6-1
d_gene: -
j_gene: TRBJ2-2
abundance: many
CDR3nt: TGTGCCAGCTCATCATACACCGGGGAGCTGTTTTTT
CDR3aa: CASSSYTGELFF

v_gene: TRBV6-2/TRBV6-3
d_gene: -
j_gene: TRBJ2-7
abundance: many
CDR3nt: TGTGCCAGCAGTTGGACATTAGCCTACGAGCAGTACTTC
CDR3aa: CASSWTLAYEQYF

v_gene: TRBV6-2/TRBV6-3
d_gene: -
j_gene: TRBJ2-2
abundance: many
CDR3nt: TGTGCCAGCAGTGTCCGACTGAACACCGGGGAGCTGTTTTTT
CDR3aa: CASSVRLNTGELFF

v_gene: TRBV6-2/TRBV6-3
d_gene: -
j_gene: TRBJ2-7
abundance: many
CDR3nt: TGTGCCAGCAGTTACTCGTACAGTCTCTCCTACGAGCAGTACTTC
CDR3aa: CASSYSYSLSYEQYF

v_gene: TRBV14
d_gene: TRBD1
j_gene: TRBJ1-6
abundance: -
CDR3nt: TGTGCCAGCAGCTTTGGACAGGGTAATAATTCACCCCTCCACTTT
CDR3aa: CASSFGQGNNSPLHF

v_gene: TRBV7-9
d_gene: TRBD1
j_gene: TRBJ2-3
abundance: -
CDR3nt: TGTGCCAGCAGTCCCCCCAGGACAGGGCCAGATACGCAGTATTTT
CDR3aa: CASSPPRTGPDTQYF

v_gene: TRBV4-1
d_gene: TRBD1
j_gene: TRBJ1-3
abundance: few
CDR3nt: TGCGCCAGCAGCCACCCTAAACAGGGGGAGGATGGAAACACCATATATTTT
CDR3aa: CASSHPKQGEDGNTIYF

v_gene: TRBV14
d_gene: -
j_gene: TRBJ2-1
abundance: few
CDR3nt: TGTGCCAGCAGCCAAGGGACCTCGAACAATGAGCAGTTCTTC
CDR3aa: CASSQGTSNNEQFF

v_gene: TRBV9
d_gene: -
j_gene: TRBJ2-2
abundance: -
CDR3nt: TGTGCCAGCAGCGTAGGAGGGAGAGGCGACGGGGAGCTGTTTTTT
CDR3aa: CASSVGGRGDGELFF

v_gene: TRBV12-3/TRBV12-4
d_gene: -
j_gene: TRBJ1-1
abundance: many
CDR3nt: TGTGCCAGCAGTCTAAACAGGGCACTTGAAGCTTTCTTT
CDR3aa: CASSLNRALEAFF

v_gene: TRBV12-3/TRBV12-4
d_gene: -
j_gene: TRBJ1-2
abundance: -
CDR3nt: TGTGCCAGCAGTTCAGACCTAACGATCTATGTCGATGGCTACACCTTC
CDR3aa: CASSSDLTIYVDGYTF

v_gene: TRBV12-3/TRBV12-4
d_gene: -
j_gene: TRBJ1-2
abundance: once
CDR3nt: TGTGCCAGCAGTTTTATAAAGATCTATGGCTACACCTTC
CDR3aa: CASSFIKIYGYTF

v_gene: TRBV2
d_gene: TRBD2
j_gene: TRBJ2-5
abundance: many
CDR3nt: TGTGCCAGCAGTGAAGCGACTAGCGGCAGAGAGACCCAGTACTTC
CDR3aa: CASSEATSGRETQYF

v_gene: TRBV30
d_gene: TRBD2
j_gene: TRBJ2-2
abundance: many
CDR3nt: TGTGCCTGGAGTGTGACTAGCGGGGACACCGGGGAGCTGTTTTTT
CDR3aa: CAWSVTSGDTGELFF

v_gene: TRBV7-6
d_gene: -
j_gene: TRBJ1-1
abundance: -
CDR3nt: TGTGCCAGCAGCTTAAAGGAGGCCACTGAAGCTTTCTTT
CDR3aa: CASSLKEATEAFF

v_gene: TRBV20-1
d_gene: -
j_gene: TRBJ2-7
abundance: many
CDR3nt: TGCAGTGCTAGAGGGTTCGGGGGAAACTACGAGCAGTACTTC
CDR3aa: CSARGFGGNYEQYF

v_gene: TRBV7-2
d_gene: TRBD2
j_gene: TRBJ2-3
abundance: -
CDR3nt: TGTGCCAGCAGCTCTTTCCGACTAGCGGGGGGGATAGACAGCACAGATACGCAGTATTTT
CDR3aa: CASSSFRLAGGIDSTDTQYF

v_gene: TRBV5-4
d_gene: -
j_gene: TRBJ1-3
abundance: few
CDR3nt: TGTGCCAGCAGCTTGGCATCGGACCCTGGAAACACCATATATTTT
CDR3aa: CASSLASDPGNTIYF

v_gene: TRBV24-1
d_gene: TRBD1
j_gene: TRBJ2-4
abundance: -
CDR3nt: TGTGCCACCAGTGGATCGCCGGGACAGGGTCATAGAGAAAACATTCAGTACTTC
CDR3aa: CATSGSPGQGHRENIQYF

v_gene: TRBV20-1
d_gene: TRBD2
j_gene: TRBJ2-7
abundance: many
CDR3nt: TGCAGTGCTAGAAGTAGCGGGAGCTCCTACGAGCAGTACTTC
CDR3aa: CSARSSGSSYEQYF